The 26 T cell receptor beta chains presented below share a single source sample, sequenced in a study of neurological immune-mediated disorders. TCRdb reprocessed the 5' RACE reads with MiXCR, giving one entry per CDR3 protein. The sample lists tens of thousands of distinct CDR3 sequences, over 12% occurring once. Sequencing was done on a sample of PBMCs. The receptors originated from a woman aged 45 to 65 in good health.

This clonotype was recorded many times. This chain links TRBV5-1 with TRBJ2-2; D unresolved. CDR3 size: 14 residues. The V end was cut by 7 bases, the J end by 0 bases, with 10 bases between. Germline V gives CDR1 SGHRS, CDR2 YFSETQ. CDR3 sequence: CASGAGANTGELFF. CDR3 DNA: TGCGCCAGCGGAGCAGGAGCGAACACCGGGGAGCTGTTTTTT.

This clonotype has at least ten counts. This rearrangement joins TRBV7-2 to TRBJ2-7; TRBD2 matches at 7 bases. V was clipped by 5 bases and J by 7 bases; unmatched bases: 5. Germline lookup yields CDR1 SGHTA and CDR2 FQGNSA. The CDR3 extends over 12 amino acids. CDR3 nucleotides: TGTGCCAGCAGCAGCAGGGAGGGGGAGCAGTACTTC. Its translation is CASSSREGEQYF.

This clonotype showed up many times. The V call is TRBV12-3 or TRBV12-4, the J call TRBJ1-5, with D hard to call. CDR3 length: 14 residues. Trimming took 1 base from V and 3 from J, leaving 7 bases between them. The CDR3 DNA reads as TGTGCCAGCAGTTTAGGGCAGGACAATCAGCCCCAGCATTTT. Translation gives CASSLGQDNQPQHF.

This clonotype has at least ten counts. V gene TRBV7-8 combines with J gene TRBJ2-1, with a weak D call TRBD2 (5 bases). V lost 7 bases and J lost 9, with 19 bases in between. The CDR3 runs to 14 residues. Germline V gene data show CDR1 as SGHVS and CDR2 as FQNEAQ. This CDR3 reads CASTRNTYGLEQFF. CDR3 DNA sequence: TGTGCCAGCACCCGAAATACATACGGACTTGAGCAGTTCTTC.

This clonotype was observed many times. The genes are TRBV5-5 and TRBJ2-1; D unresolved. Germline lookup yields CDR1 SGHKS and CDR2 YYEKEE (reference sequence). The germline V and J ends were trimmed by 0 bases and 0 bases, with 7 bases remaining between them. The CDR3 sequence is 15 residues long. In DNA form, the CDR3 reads TGTGCCAGCAGCTTGGGGCAGGCCTCCTACAATGAGCAGTTCTTC. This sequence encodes CASSLGQASYNEQFF. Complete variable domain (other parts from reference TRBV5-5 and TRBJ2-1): DAGVTQSPTHLIKTRGQQVTLRCSPISGHKSVSWYQQVLGQGPQFIFQYYEKEERGRGNFPDRFSARQFPNYSSELNVNALLLGDSALYLCASSLGQASYNEQFFGPGTRLTVL.

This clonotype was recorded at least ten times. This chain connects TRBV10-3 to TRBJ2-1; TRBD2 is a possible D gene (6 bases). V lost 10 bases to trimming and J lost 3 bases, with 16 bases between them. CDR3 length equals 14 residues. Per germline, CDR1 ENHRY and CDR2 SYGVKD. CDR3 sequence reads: CATGSLGGYNEQFF. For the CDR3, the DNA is TGTGCCACTGGCTCCCTCGGGGGCTACAATGAGCAGTTCTTC.

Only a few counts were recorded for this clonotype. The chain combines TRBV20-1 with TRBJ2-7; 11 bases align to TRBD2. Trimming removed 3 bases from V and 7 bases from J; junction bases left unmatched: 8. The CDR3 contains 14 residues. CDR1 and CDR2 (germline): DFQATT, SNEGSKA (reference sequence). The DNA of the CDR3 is TGCAGTGCTAGGGAGACTAGCGGGGTAAAGGAGCAGTACTTC. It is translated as CSARETSGVKEQYF.

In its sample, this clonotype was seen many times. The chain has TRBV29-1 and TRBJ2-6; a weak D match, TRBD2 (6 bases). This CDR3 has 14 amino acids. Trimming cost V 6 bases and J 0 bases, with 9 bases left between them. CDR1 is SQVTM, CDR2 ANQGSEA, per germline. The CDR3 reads CSVPGGSGANVLTF. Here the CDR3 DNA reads TGCAGCGTCCCCGGGGGCTCTGGGGCCAACGTCCTGACTTTC.

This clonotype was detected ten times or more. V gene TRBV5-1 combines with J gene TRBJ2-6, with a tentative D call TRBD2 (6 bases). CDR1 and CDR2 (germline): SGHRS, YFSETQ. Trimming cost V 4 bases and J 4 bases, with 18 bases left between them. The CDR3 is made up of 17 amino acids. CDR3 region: CASSREWRESGANVLTF. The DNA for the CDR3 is TGCGCCAGCAGCCGGGAGTGGAGGGAGTCGGGGGCCAACGTCCTGACTTTC.

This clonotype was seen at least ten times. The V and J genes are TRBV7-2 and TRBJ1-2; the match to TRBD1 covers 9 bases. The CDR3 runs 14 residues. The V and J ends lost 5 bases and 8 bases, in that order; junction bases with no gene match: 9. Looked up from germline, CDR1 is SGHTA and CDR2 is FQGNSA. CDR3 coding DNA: TGTGCCAGCAGCCGCCGAACAGGGGGCTGGGGCTACACCTTC. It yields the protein CASSRRTGGWGYTF. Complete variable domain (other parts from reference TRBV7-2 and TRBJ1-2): GAGVSQSPSNKVTEKGKDVELRCDPISGHTALYWYRQSLGQGLEFLIYFQGNSAPDKSGLPSDRFSAERTGGSVSTLTIQRTQQEDSAVYLCASSRRTGGWGYTFGSGTRLTVV.

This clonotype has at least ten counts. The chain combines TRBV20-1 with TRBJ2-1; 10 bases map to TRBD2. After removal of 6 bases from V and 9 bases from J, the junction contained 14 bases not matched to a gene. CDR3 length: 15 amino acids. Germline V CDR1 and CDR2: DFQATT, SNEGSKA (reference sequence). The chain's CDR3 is CSATTPSGRIGEQFF. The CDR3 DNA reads TGCAGTGCCACGACCCCTAGCGGGAGAATTGGTGAGCAGTTCTTC.

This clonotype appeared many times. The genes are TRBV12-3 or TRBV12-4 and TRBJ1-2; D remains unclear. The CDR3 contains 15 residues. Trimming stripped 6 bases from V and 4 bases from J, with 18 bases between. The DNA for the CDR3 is TGTGCCAGCAGCCCTGCCCGGGCCCCCTTCTATGGCTACACCTTC. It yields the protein CASSPARAPFYGYTF.

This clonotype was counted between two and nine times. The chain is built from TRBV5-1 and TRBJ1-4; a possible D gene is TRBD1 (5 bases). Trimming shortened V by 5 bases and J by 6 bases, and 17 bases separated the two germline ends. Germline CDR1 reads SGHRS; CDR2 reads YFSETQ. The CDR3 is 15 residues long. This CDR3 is CASSPRGREDEKLFF. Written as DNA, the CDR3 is TGCGCCAGCAGTCCCCGGGGCAGGGAAGATGAAAAACTGTTTTTT.

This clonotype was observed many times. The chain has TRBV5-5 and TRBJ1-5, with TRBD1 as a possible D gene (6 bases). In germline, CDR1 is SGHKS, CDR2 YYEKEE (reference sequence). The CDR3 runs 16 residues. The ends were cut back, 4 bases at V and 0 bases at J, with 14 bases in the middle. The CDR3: CASSPSGTFSNQPQHF. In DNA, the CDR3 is TGTGCCAGCAGCCCTTCCGGGACATTTAGCAATCAGCCCCAGCATTTT.

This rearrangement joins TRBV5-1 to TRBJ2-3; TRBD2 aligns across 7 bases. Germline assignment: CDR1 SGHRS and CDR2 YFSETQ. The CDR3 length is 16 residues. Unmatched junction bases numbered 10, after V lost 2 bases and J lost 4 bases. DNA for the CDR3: TGCGCCAGCAGCTTTACGCCCACTCGGGGGGCAGATACGCAGTATTTT. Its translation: CASSFTPTRGADTQYF.

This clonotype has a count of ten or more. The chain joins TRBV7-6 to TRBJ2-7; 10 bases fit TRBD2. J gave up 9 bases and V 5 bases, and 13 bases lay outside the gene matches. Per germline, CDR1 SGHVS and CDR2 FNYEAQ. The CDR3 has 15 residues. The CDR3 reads CASSKPSGSPGGQYF. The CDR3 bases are TGTGCCAGCAGCAAACCTAGCGGGAGCCCTGGGGGGCAGTACTTC.

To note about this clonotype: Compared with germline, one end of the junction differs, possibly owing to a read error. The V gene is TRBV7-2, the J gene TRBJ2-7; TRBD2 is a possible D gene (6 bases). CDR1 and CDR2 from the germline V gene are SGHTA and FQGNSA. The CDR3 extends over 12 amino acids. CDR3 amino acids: CASSLPRTNATF. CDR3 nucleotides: TGTGCCAGCAGCTTACCTCGGACTAACGCTACCTTC.

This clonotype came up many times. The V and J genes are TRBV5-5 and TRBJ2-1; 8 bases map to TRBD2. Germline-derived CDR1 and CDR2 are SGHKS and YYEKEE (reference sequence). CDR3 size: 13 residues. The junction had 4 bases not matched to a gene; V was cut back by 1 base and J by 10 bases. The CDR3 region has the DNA TGTGCCAGCAGCTTGATCACTAGCGGCGAGCAGTTCTTC. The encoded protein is CASSLITSGEQFF.

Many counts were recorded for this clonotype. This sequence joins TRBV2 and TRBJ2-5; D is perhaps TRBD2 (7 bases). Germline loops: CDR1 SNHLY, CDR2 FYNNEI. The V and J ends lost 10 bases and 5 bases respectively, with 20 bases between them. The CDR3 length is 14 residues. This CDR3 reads CATQREGGGETQYF. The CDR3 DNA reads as TGTGCCACCCAACGAGAAGGGGGAGGGGAGACCCAGTACTTC.

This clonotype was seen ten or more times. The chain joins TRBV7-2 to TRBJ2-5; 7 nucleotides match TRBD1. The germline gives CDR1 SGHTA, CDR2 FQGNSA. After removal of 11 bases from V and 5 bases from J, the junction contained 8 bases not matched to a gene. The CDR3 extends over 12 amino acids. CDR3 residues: CASLRGRETQYF. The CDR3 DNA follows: TGTGCCTCTTTGAGGGGGCGGGAGACCCAGTACTTC.

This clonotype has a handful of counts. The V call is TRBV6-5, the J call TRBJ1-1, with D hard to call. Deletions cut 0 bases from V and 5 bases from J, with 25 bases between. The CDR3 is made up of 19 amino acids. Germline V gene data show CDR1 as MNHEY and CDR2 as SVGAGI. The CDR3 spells CASSYSIRSPRASITEAFF. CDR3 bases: TGTGCCAGCAGTTACTCGATCCGCTCGCCTCGGGCGTCAATAACTGAAGCTTTCTTT.

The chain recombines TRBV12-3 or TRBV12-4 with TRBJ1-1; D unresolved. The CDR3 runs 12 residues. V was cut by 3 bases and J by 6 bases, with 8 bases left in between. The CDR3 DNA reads TGTGCCAGCAGTTTTTCCAGCCCTGAAGCTTTCTTT. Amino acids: CASSFSSPEAFF.

The CDR3: CASSLRGGPSSYNEQFF. As DNA, the CDR3 is TGCGCCAGCAGCTTGCGCGGGGGGCCAAGCTCCTACAATGAGCAGTTCTTC. The V gene is TRBV5-1, the J gene TRBJ2-1; 8 positions match TRBD2. Germline assignment: CDR1 SGHRS and CDR2 YFSETQ. The trim removed 1 base at V and 0 bases at J, leaving 6 bases unmatched. The CDR3 loop spans 17 amino acids.

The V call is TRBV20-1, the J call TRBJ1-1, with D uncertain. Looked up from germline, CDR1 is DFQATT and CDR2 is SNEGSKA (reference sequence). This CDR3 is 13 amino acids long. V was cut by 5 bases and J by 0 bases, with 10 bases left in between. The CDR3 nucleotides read TGCAGTGCTGCGGAGAGCTTGAACACTGAAGCTTTCTTT. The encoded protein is CSAAESLNTEAFF.

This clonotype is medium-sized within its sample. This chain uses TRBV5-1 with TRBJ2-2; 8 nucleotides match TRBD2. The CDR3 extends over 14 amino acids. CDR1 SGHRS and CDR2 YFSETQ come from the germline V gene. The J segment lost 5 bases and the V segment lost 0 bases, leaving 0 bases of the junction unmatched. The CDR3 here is CASSLGLATGELFF. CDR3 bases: TGCGCCAGCAGCTTGGGACTAGCGACCGGGGAGCTGTTTTTT.

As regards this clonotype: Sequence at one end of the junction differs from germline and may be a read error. The CDR3 DNA follows: TGTGCCAGCAGCGCGGCGGTCGACACTGTAGCTTTCTTT. As protein: CASSAAVDTVAFF. V gene TRBV9 combines with J gene TRBJ1-1; D gene ambiguous. This CDR3 is built from 13 residues. Looked up from germline, CDR1 is SGDLS and CDR2 is YYNGEE.